The 30 T cell receptor beta chains below all came from one sample that was sequenced in a study of blood T cells in healthy people across ages (dated by TCRdb to between 2014 and 2017). The protocol used for the library was 5' RACE. Sequencing instrument: Illumina HiSeq 2500. The second PCR ran for about 6 to 12 cycles and used a J-beta primer mix along with a sample-barcoded 5' primer. TCRdb trimmed the raw reads at Q25, called clones with MiXCR and kept productive beta chains. Each record represents a unique CDR3 protein, reported with the most common genes and DNA among its rows. For this sample there are 950,000 to 1,200,000 distinct CDR3 sequences; 35% to 45% appear just once. The top ten constitute around 13% of the sample. Specimen: blood. Receptor source: a man between 18 and 29 years old in good health.

The V call is TRBV21-1, the J call TRBJ1-1; the D call in the table, TRBD1, was not verified against the DNA. TRBV21-1 is flagged as a pseudogene. CDR3 length: 14 amino acids. In DNA form, the CDR3 reads TGTGCCAGCAGCGTCGGACAGGGGGACACTGAAGCTTTCTTT. This sequence encodes CASSVGQGDTEAFF.

The chain joins TRBV28 to TRBJ1-2; 10 bases agree with TRBD1. With 2 bases clipped from V and 7 bases from J, the junction kept 7 bases outside the gene matches. Germline loops: CDR1 MDHEN, CDR2 SYDVKM. The CDR3 spans 15 residues. CDR3 sequence reads: CASSLRGQGFGGYTF. CDR3 sequence (DNA): TGTGCCAGCAGTTTAAGGGGACAGGGGTTTGGTGGCTACACCTTC.

V is TRBV21-1 and J is TRBJ1-6; no DNA check was done on the table's D call, TRBD1. TRBV21-1 is marked as a pseudogene. This CDR3 contains 12 residues. The CDR3 coding sequence is TGTGCCAGCAGCATCAGGGATTCACCCCTCCACTTT. It encodes CASSIRDSPLHF.

The rearrangement joins TRBV11-2 to TRBJ2-7; D gene unclear. Germline-derived CDR1 and CDR2 are SGHAT and FQNNGV. Trimming left V 3 bases short and J 7 bases short, with 19 bases between. The CDR3 consists of 15 residues. The CDR3 DNA is TGTGCCAGCAGCTTCGACCTGAGCTCCTACAATGAGCAGTACTTC. Amino acid sequence: CASSFDLSSYNEQYF.

This clonotype turned up a few times. The chain is built from TRBV25-1 and TRBJ1-6; D gene uncertain. V was pared by 4 bases and J by 6 bases, with 16 bases between. CDR3 length: 16 amino acids. Germline CDR1 is MGHDK and CDR2 is SYGVNS. This CDR3 is CASSGFRDLFNSPLHF. In DNA, the CDR3 is TGTGCCAGCAGTGGATTTAGGGATCTATTTAATTCACCCCTCCACTTT.

Comment on this clonotype: This may arise from a read error, as a much more abundant clone is one base away. The chain combines TRBV2 with TRBJ1-1; D unclear. The CDR3 has 13 residues. Germline V gene sequence: CDR1 SNHLY, CDR2 FYNNEI. The CDR3 nucleotides are TGTGCCAGCAGTGACAGGCGGAACACTGAAGTTTTCTTT. The encoded protein is CASSDRRNTEVFF.

The chain employs TRBV9 and TRBJ1-4; 7 nucleotides align to TRBD1. With 0 bases clipped from V and 4 bases from J, the junction kept 12 bases outside the gene matches. From germline, CDR1 is SGDLS and CDR2 YYNGEE. This CDR3 has 18 residues. The CDR3 protein is CASSVAGGRTDLNEKLFF. CDR3 nucleotide sequence: TGTGCCAGCAGCGTAGCAGGGGGACGGACAGATCTTAATGAAAAACTGTTTTTT.

This chain connects TRBV10-3 to TRBJ1-1; D not resolved. Germline assignment: CDR1 ENHRY and CDR2 SYGVKD. This CDR3 spans 12 amino acids. V was shortened by 5 bases and J by 10 bases, with 14 bases between the two germline ends. The CDR3 DNA reads TGTGCCATCAGTAACGACGGGCTAGGAGCTTTCTTT. Protein product: CAISNDGLGAFF.

This clonotype was observed a few times. The chain has TRBV20-1 and TRBJ1-2; the D gene is possibly TRBD1 (6 bases). Trimming cost V 3 bases and J 0 bases, with 8 bases left between them. CDR1 and CDR2 (germline): DFQATT, SNEGSKA (reference sequence). There are 13 residues in the CDR3. In DNA, the CDR3 is TGCAGTGCTAGGGACAGCGCTAACTATGGCTACACCTTC. Translating it yields CSARDSANYGYTF.

The J gene is TRBJ2-1, the V gene TRBV6-5; 8 positions match TRBD1. Germline V gives CDR1 MNHEY, CDR2 SVGAGI. This CDR3 contains 15 residues. The V gene end was trimmed by 0 bases and the J gene end by 9 bases; junction bases not matched to a gene: 7. For the CDR3, the DNA is TGTGCCAGCAGTTACTCTGGGACAGGTCTGGGTGAGCAGTTCTTC. Residues: CASSYSGTGLGEQFF.

This clonotype was found a few times. This chain connects TRBV7-9 to TRBJ1-2, with unresolved D. The CDR3 is 11 residues long. The germline V and J ends were trimmed by 8 bases and 6 bases, with 10 bases remaining between them. Germline CDR1 and CDR2: SEHNR and FQNEAQ (reference sequence). CDR3 nucleotide sequence: TGTGCCAGCGAAGGGCGGGATGGCTACACCTTC. This gives the protein CASEGRDGYTF.

The V and J genes are TRBV18 and TRBJ2-1; no clear D gene. The DNA end favors TRBJ2-7, so the J call may be wrong. The CDR3 has 13 amino acids. Germline CDR1 KGHSH, CDR2 LQKENI. The CDR3 bases are TGTGCCAGCTCACCTCGGGCAGACAATGAGCAGTACTTC. As protein: CASSPRADNEQYF.

Ten or more counts support this clonotype. This rearrangement joins TRBV12-3 or TRBV12-4 to TRBJ1-2, with 7 bases identical to TRBD1. Losses at the gene ends were 6 bases for V and 4 bases for J; bases not matched to a gene: 23. This CDR3 has 19 amino acids. Here the CDR3 reads CASSSEHGGSGQIPYGYTF. The CDR3 bases are TGTGCCAGCAGCTCTGAACATGGTGGGTCGGGACAGATTCCCTATGGCTACACCTTC.

The chain combines TRBV20-1 with TRBJ2-1, with D possibly matching TRBD1 (5 bases). Germline values: CDR1 DFQATT, CDR2 SNEGSKA (reference sequence). The V gene lost 0 bases and the J gene lost 3 bases, with 9 bases spanning the gap. This CDR3 has 14 residues. CDR3 sequence: CSARDRAFYNEQFF. The CDR3 nucleotides read TGCAGTGCTAGAGACAGGGCTTTCTACAATGAGCAGTTCTTC.

About this clonotype: A read error may be the cause here, since a much bigger clone is one base away. The chain joins TRBV7-2 to TRBJ2-4; D tentatively fits TRBD1 or TRBD2 (5 bases each). CDR3 length equals 16 residues. CDR1 is SGHTA, CDR2 FQGNSA, per germline. DNA of the CDR3: TGTGCCAGCAGCCCCGGGGCGAACTCAGGCAAAAACAGTCAGTACTTC. Translating gives CASSPGANSGKNSQYF.

The chain has TRBV20-1 and TRBJ1-6; unclear D gene. The V and J ends lost 0 bases and 9 bases respectively, with 21 bases between them. Germline V gene data show CDR1 as DFQATT and CDR2 as SNEGSKA (reference sequence). The CDR3 runs 17 residues. The CDR3 is CSARDKSLGDGGSPLHF. The CDR3 DNA reads as TGCAGTGCTAGAGATAAGTCCCTCGGGGATGGCGGTTCACCCCTCCACTTT.

The gene calls are TRBV4-3 and TRBJ2-1; D gene unclear. The CDR3 runs to 15 residues. Between the trimmed V and J ends, which lost 3 bases and 7 bases, there was a span of 16 bases. The V gene's germline CDR1 is LGHNA and CDR2 YSLEER. CDR3 region: CASSHSRSLLNEQFF. In DNA form, the CDR3 reads TGCGCCAGCAGCCACAGCAGATCGCTTTTGAATGAGCAGTTCTTC.

This clonotype came up a few times. V usage is TRBV7-9 and J usage is TRBJ2-2; maybe TRBD2 (6 bases). The germline gives CDR1 SEHNR, CDR2 FQNEAQ (reference sequence). V was pared by 3 bases and J by 4 bases, with 9 bases between. The CDR3 contains 14 residues. The CDR3 DNA is TGTGCCAGCAGCTTTCAGGGAGGCACCGGGGAGCTGTTTTTT. It translates to CASSFQGGTGELFF.

The chain employs TRBV7-2 and TRBJ2-6; D is tentatively TRBD1 or TRBD2 (6 bases each). Germline CDR1 SGHTA, CDR2 FQGNSA. The CDR3 has 20 amino acids. V was shortened by 3 bases and J by 0 bases, with 21 bases between the two germline ends. The CDR3 region has the DNA TGTGCCAGCAGCTTCACAGGGTCTTTTGGCGGGAACTCTGGGGCCAACGTCCTGACTTTC. This translates into CASSFTGSFGGNSGANVLTF.

Turning to this clonotype: This could be a read error, since a much larger clone is one nucleotide away. The chain links TRBV3-1 to TRBJ2-5; D gene unclear. This CDR3 region has 12 residues. Germline V gene sequence: CDR1 LGHDT, CDR2 YNNKEL (reference sequence). CDR3 sequence reads: CAGSQVGQTQYF. The CDR3 DNA reads as TGTGCCGGCAGCCAAGTAGGGCAGACCCAGTACTTC.

The V gene is TRBV7-8, the J gene TRBJ1-2; no clear D. CDR1 SGHVS and CDR2 FQNEAQ come from the germline V gene. The CDR3 totals 14 residues. V was trimmed by 2 bases and J by 4 bases, leaving 11 bases between them. The CDR3 sequence is CASSLNAGLYGYTF. The CDR3 bases are TGTGCCAGCAGCTTAAACGCGGGCCTCTATGGCTACACCTTC. Full variable domain (missing parts from reference TRBV7-8 and TRBJ1-2): GAGVSQSPRYKVAKRGQDVALRCDPISGHVSLFWYQQALGQGPEFLTYFQNEAQLDKSGLPSDRFFAERPEGSVSTLKIQRTQQEDSAVYLCASSLNAGLYGYTFGSGTRLTVV.

The chain joins TRBV11-2 to TRBJ1-1; 7 bases match TRBD1. V gave up 5 bases and J gave up 1 base; unmatched junction bases: 10. This CDR3 has 16 amino acids. From germline, CDR1 is SGHAT and CDR2 FQNNGV. CDR3 bases: TGTGCCAGCAGCCTACCTTGGGACAGCAAGAACACTGAAGCTTTCTTT. Amino acids: CASSLPWDSKNTEAFF. The variable domain in full, with the rest retrieved from reference TRBV11-2 and TRBJ1-1, is EAGVAQSPRYKIIEKRQSVAFWCNPISGHATLYWYQQILGQGPKLLIQFQNNGVVDDSQLPKDRFSAERLKGVDSTLKIQPAKLEDSAVYLCASSLPWDSKNTEAFFGQGTRLTVV.

This clonotype was detected only a few times. V usage is TRBV7-8 and J usage is TRBJ2-1; TRBD2 might be the D (5 bases). Germline CDR1 SGHVS, CDR2 FQNEAQ. V lost 5 bases and J lost 1, with 12 bases in between. This CDR3 is built from 15 residues. In DNA form, the CDR3 reads TGTGCCAGCAGCGTTACTCCGGGATCCTACAATGAGCAGTTCTTC. Its protein is CASSVTPGSYNEQFF.

This clonotype has more than one count but fewer than ten. A junction end diverges from the germline sequence, so it may reflect a read error. The chain joins TRBV4-3 to TRBJ1-1; D possibly corresponds to TRBD1 (5 bases). The CDR3 loop spans 12 amino acids. CDR1 and CDR2 from the germline V gene are LGHNA and YSLEER. The DNA of the CDR3 is TGTGCCAGCAGCCAAGGTCAGGGTGAAGCTTTCTTT. Its protein product is CASSQGQGEAFF.

This chain connects TRBV5-1 to TRBJ1-1; 7 nucleotides match TRBD1. The CDR3 extends over 14 amino acids. Germline V gene data show CDR1 as SGHRS and CDR2 as YFSETQ. J lost 9 bases, V lost 0 bases, and 8 bases had no gene match. The CDR3 sequence: CASSLAGRDSKAFF. The CDR3 coding sequence is TGCGCCAGCAGCTTGGCAGGCCGGGACAGCAAAGCTTTCTTT.

The genes are TRBV6-6 and TRBJ1-2, with a weak D call TRBD1 (6 bases). This CDR3 has 13 amino acids. The V end was cut by 2 bases, the J end by 6 bases, with 10 bases between. In germline, CDR1 is MNHNY, CDR2 SVGAGI (reference sequence). The DNA of the CDR3 is TGTGCCAGCAGTTACGGTTCAGGGGATGGCTACACCTTC. As protein: CASSYGSGDGYTF.

V gene TRBV5-1 combines with J gene TRBJ2-3, with 10 bases lining up with TRBD2. The CDR3 totals 17 residues. Looked up from germline, CDR1 is SGHRS and CDR2 is YFSETQ. V shed 3 bases, J shed 0 bases, and the junction held 7 bases outside the gene matches. This CDR3 reads CASSSSGGDPSTDTQYF. CDR3 DNA: TGCGCCAGCAGCTCAAGCGGGGGGGACCCTAGCACAGATACGCAGTATTTT.

This clonotype occurred once. This rearrangement joins TRBV18 to TRBJ1-1, with D perhaps matching TRBD1 (5 bases). The CDR3 runs to 14 residues. Per germline, CDR1 KGHSH and CDR2 LQKENI. The V end lost 3 bases, the J end lost 8 bases, and 16 bases lay between the germline ends. CDR3: CASSPQRQSPEAFF. The DNA of the CDR3 is TGTGCCAGCTCACCCCAAAGACAGAGCCCCGAAGCTTTCTTT.

The rearrangement uses TRBV5-1 and TRBJ2-7, with 7 bases fitting TRBD1. The ends lost 3 bases at V and 7 bases at J; junction bases unmatched: 10. This CDR3 region has 14 residues. The germline V gene has CDR1 SGHRS and CDR2 YFSETQ. CDR3 nucleotides: TGCGCCAGCAGCTCGGGGACAGAAGGGGATGAGCAGTACTTC. It specifies CASSSGTEGDEQYF.

This clonotype was counted a few times. V is TRBV11-1 and J is TRBJ1-4; D is ambiguous. V was cut by 5 bases and J by 4 bases, with 23 bases left in between. Germline V gives CDR1 SGHAT, CDR2 FQDESV (reference sequence). The CDR3 is 18 amino acids. The CDR3 sequence: CASSPFNAAQDDNEKLFF. CDR3 nucleotides: TGTGCCAGCAGCCCATTCAACGCGGCCCAAGATGATAATGAAAAACTGTTTTTT. The variable domain in full, with the rest retrieved from reference TRBV11-1 and TRBJ1-4, is EAEVAQSPRYKITEKSQAVAFWCDPISGHATLYWYRQILGQGPELLVQFQDESVVDDSQLPKDRFSAERLKGVDSTLKIQPAELGDSAMYLCASSPFNAAQDDNEKLFFGSGTQLSVL.